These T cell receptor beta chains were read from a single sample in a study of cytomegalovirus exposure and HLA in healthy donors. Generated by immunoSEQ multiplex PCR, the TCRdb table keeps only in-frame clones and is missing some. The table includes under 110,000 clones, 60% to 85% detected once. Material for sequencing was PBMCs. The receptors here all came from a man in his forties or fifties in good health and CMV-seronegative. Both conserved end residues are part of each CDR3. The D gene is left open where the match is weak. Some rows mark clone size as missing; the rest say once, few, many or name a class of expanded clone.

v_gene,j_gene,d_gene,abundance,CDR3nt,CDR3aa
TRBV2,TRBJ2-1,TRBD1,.,TGTGCCAGCAGGACGGGACAGGGGGCGAATGAGCAGTTCTTC,CASRTGQGANEQFF
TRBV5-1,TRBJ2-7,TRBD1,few,TGCGCCAGCAGCACCACAGGGGGACAGTACGAGCAGTACTTC,CASSTTGGQYEQYF
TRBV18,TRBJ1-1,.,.,TGTGCCAGCTCACCCGCGACACCAAACACTGAAGCTTTCTTT,CASSPATPNTEAFF
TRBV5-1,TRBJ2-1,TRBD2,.,TGCGCCAGCAGCTTGGAAGCGGGAAGTTACAATGAGCAGTTCTTC,CASSLEAGSYNEQFF
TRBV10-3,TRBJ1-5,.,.,TGTGCCATCAGTGAGTCCGGACAGAGCAATCAGCCCCAGCATTTT,CAISESGQSNQPQHF
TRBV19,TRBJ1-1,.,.,TGTGCCAGTAGTATCGGGGGATCTTTGAACACTGAAGCTTTCTTT,CASSIGGSLNTEAFF
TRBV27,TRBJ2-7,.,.,TGTGCCAGCAGTTCACTCGCCCTCAGGGGCCCGTCCTACGAGCAGTACTTC,CASSSLALRGPSYEQYF
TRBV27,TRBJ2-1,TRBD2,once,TGTGCCAGCAGTTTATCGGGGACTAGCGGGAAACGGGAGTTCTTC,CASSLSGTSGKREFF
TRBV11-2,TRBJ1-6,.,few,TGTGCCAGCAGCTTTTCAGGGGACAATTCACCCCTCCACTTT,CASSFSGDNSPLHF
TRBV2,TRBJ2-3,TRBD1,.,TGTGCCAGCAGAGAATGGGGTCGGACAGGGGGCACAGATACGCAGTATTTT,CASREWGRTGGTDTQYF
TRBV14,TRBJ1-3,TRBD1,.,TGTGCCAGCTCCACAGGGGACGGAAACACCATATATTTT,CASSTGDGNTIYF
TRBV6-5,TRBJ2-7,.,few,TGTGCCACCTCGGGACTGGGGTACGAGCAGTACTTC,CATSGLGYEQYF
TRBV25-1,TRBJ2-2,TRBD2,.,TGTGCCAGCAGTGAAGGTTATAGCGGGAGTAAGTGGACCGGGGAGCTGTTTTTT,CASSEGYSGSKWTGELFF